These T cell receptor beta chains were read from a single sample in a study of T cells in Graves' hyperthyroidism and ophthalmopathy. MiXCR was run by TCRdb on the multiplex PCR reads, yielding one entry per CDR3 protein. The table lists some 360,000 distinct CDR3 sequences, around 18% of them singletons. Source material: blood. These receptors were taken from a woman aged 40 to 49 with Graves' ophthalmopathy. CDR3s include the opening cysteine and the closing phenylalanine or tryptophan. D genes are given only for firm matches. The size of a clone is reported for some rows only, either as once, few or many, or as a class for expanded clones.

>-|-|TRBV28|TRBJ2-5
TGTGCCAGCAGTTACGACCGACAGCCTGGGACCCAGTACTTC
CASSYDRQPGTQYF
>-|-|TRBV6-2/TRBV6-3|TRBJ1-2
TGTGCCAGCAGTTCCCCGATCGAACAAGACAACTATGGCTACACCTTC
CASSSPIEQDNYGYTF
>-|many|TRBV20-1|TRBJ1-1
TGCAGTGCCGGGCCCACAGTAAACACTGAAGCTTTCTTT
CSAGPTVNTEAFF
>-|many|TRBV12-3/TRBV12-4|TRBJ2-7
TGTGCCAGCAGCGACCAGGGGGGGGCGTACTCCTACGAGCAGTACTTC
CASSDQGGAYSYEQYF
>-|many|TRBV19|TRBJ1-1
TGTGCCAGTAGTCCATACAGGACTAACACTGAAGCTTTCTTT
CASSPYRTNTEAFF
>-|-|TRBV2|TRBJ2-5
TGTGCCAGCACTCGGGACCTAAAGGCTACCCAGTACTTC
CASTRDLKATQYF
>-|many|TRBV11-1|TRBJ2-2
TGTGCCAGCAGCCCGAACCAGGGGGGACGCACCGGGGAGCTGTTTTTT
CASSPNQGGRTGELFF
>-|many|TRBV3-1|TRBJ1-2
TGTGCCAGCAGCCAAGATAAGCCCTGGGACTATGGCTACACCTTC
CASSQDKPWDYGYTF
>-|-|TRBV20-1|TRBJ2-3
TGCAGTGCTAGAGACCCCTACTTTGGAGATACGCAGTATTTT
CSARDPYFGDTQYF
>TRBD1|-|TRBV4-2|TRBJ1-3
TGTGCCAGCAGCCCCCTGAGGGTACTTAGGACAGGGGATTCTGGAAACACCATATATTTT
CASSPLRVLRTGDSGNTIYF
>-|many|TRBV28|TRBJ2-7
TGTGCCAGCAGTCCTGGGGGGCTAGCTTACTACGAGCAGTACTTC
CASSPGGLAYYEQYF
>-|-|TRBV6-1|TRBJ1-1
TGTGCCAGCAGTGAACGGTGGGGGGGCGCTGAAGCTTTCTTT
CASSERWGGAEAFF
>TRBD2|-|TRBV4-2|TRBJ2-2
TGTGCCAGCAGCCCTGGTGACGGGGGGGCCGGTACCGGGGAGCTGTTTTTT
CASSPGDGGAGTGELFF
>-|few|TRBV12-3/TRBV12-4|TRBJ1-5
TGTGCCAGCAGTTTAATGGGACACCAAAATCAGCCCCAGCATTTT
CASSLMGHQNQPQHF
>-|many|TRBV15|TRBJ1-5
TGTGCCACCAGCAGAGATAGAGAAAGCAATCAGCCCCAGCATTTT
CATSRDRESNQPQHF
>-|-|TRBV28|TRBJ1-4
TGTGCCAGCAGCGAACAGCTAAATGAAAAACTGTTTTTT
CASSEQLNEKLFF
>TRBD2|many|TRBV20-1|TRBJ2-5
TGCAGTACCAACGAGGGGAATAGCGGGAGGGCCCTGGAGACCCAGTACTTC
CSTNEGNSGRALETQYF
>-|many|TRBV28|TRBJ2-2
TGTGCCAGCAGTTTATGGGGGGAGTACGGGGAGCTGTTTTTT
CASSLWGEYGELFF
>TRBD1|many|TRBV5-4|TRBJ2-7
TGTGCCAGCAGCTTGGAGGGACAGGGGGGCTACGAGCAGTACTTC
CASSLEGQGGYEQYF
>TRBD1|many|TRBV6-1|TRBJ2-7
TGTGCCAGCAGTATGGGGACAGATCCCTACGAGCAGTACTTC
CASSMGTDPYEQYF
>TRBD2|few|TRBV9|TRBJ2-7
TGTGCCAGCAGCGTGTCTAGCGGGAGAAGTTTGTGGGAGCAGTACTTC
CASSVSSGRSLWEQYF
>TRBD2|few|TRBV6-1|TRBJ2-7
TGTGCCAGCCTTCGAAGGGTTGTCGGGACTAACGAGCAGTACTTC
CASLRRVVGTNEQYF
>TRBD2|few|TRBV6-1|TRBJ2-5
TGTGCCAGCAGGGGAGCGGGAGGTAATGGAGAGACCCAGTACTTC
CASRGAGGNGETQYF
>-|many|TRBV28|TRBJ2-7
TGTGCCAGCCGATCCTCCTACGAGCAGTACTTC
CASRSSYEQYF
>-|many|TRBV30|TRBJ2-4
TGTGCCTGGAGTGCATTCGCGACAGGAGATAGAAAGACCTTCCCCAAAAACATTCAGTACTTC
CAWSAFATGDRKTFPKNIQYF
>TRBD2|many|TRBV28|TRBJ2-7
TGTGCCAGCAGTTTCTACCAGCGGGGTTACGAGCAGTACTTC
CASSFYQRGYEQYF
>-|many|TRBV4-1|TRBJ2-5
TGCGCCAGCAGCCAAGGGCCAGGGGTCAGGGAGACCCAGTACTTC
CASSQGPGVRETQYF
>-|many|TRBV24-1|TRBJ2-2
TGTGCCACCAAGTACACCGGGGAGCTGTTTTTT
CATKYTGELFF
>TRBD1|many|TRBV29-1|TRBJ2-7
TGCAGCGTTGAAGGGGGACAGGGGATTCCCTACGAGCAGTACTTC
CSVEGGQGIPYEQYF
>-|many|TRBV3-1|TRBJ2-2
TGTGCCAGCAGCCTCAGACAGCCTCGGGACACCGGGGAGCTGTTTTTT
CASSLRQPRDTGELFF
>-|many|TRBV12-3/TRBV12-4|TRBJ1-2
TGTGCCAGCAGTTTTGGGGGGGTATTAGAGATGGGCGATGGCTACACCTTC
CASSFGGVLEMGDGYTF
>TRBD1|-|TRBV3-1|TRBJ1-1
TGTGCCAGCAGCCAAAAGTGGGACAGCACTAACACTGAAGCTTTCTTT
CASSQKWDSTNTEAFF
>TRBD2|many|TRBV6-1|TRBJ2-5
TGTGCCAGCTCCTCCGGGACTATTAGGGAGACCCAGTACTTC
CASSSGTIRETQYF
>-|-|TRBV30|TRBJ1-2
TGTGCCTGGAGCACGGGACACCGTTATGGCTACACCTTC
CAWSTGHRYGYTF
>-|-|TRBV12-3/TRBV12-4|TRBJ2-5
TGTGCCAGCAGGAAACAGGGTGGCGAGACCCAGTACTTC
CASRKQGGETQYF
>TRBD2|many|TRBV20-1|TRBJ2-5
TGCAGTGCTAGAGATAGCCTAGCGGGAGAATCAGAGACCCAGTACTTC
CSARDSLAGESETQYF
>-|many|TRBV10-2|TRBJ2-2
TGCGCCAGCAGTGAGTCAGGATACACCGGGGAGCTGTTTTTT
CASSESGYTGELFF
>-|many|TRBV30|TRBJ1-5
TGTGCCTGGAGCGGAGGCTCGATGAAGCCCCAGCATTTT
CAWSGGSMKPQHF
>TRBD2|many|TRBV30|TRBJ2-5
TGTGCCTATCATACTAGCGGCCAAGAGACCCAGTACTTC
CAYHTSGQETQYF
>-|many|TRBV10-2|TRBJ2-7
TGCGCCAGCAGTGAGAGTGGGGAGGACGAGCAGTACTTC
CASSESGEDEQYF
>-|-|TRBV5-1|TRBJ2-2
TGCGCCAGCACCTATCGGACGGAGAACACCGGGGAGCTGTTTTTT
CASTYRTENTGELFF
>-|many|TRBV29-1|TRBJ1-2
TGCAGCGCGGTGGGGGGCCGGGGCTATGGCTACACCTTC
CSAVGGRGYGYTF
>TRBD1|many|TRBV6-2/TRBV6-3|TRBJ2-7
TGTGCCAGCAGTTCCGACAGGGATTACGAGCAGTACTTC
CASSSDRDYEQYF
>TRBD1|many|TRBV19|TRBJ1-1
TGTGCCAGTAGTAACCGAGGGACAGTAAACACTGAAGCTTTCTTT
CASSNRGTVNTEAFF
>-|many|TRBV28|TRBJ2-7
TGTGCCAGCAGTTCCTCAGGCGTGAGGCCCTCCCGTACTTCCTTC
CASSSSGVRPSRTSF
>-|many|TRBV20-1|TRBJ2-7
TGCAGTGCTAGAGATTGGGAGGGGGGGGGTGAGCAGTACTTC
CSARDWEGGGEQYF
>TRBD1|many|TRBV5-1|TRBJ1-3
TGCGCCAGCAGCCGCCTCCCGGGACAGGGGGCTCCTGGAAACACCATATATTTT
CASSRLPGQGAPGNTIYF
>TRBD2|-|TRBV28|TRBJ2-7
TGTGCCAGCAGTGCCGAGCGGGAAACCTCCTACGAGCAGTACTTC
CASSAERETSYEQYF
>TRBD1|many|TRBV6-5|TRBJ1-1
TGTGCCAGCAGTTACCTCAGGACAGGGGGGGGAACTGAAGCTTTCTTT
CASSYLRTGGGTEAFF
>-|many|TRBV10-3|TRBJ2-2
TGTGCCATCCGGCCGAACACCGGGGAGCTGTTTTTT
CAIRPNTGELFF
>TRBD2|few|TRBV5-1|TRBJ2-7
TGCGCCAGCAGCATAACCGGGACTAGCTTCCACGAGCAGTACTTC
CASSITGTSFHEQYF
>TRBD1|many|TRBV9|TRBJ1-1
TGTGCCAGCAGCGTCACACAGGGGAGCACTGAAGCTTTCTTT
CASSVTQGSTEAFF
>TRBD2|many|TRBV20-1|TRBJ2-5
TGCAGTGCGACGGGACTAGCGCTTGAGACCCAGTACTTC
CSATGLALETQYF
>TRBD2|many|TRBV7-9|TRBJ2-7
TGTGCCAGCAGCCCCCCTAGCGGCTACGAGCAGTACTTC
CASSPPSGYEQYF
>TRBD2|many|TRBV11-1|TRBJ2-7
TGTGCCAGCAGCGCGCGGACTAGCGGGAGAACGTACGAGCAGTACTTC
CASSARTSGRTYEQYF
>-|many|TRBV12-3/TRBV12-4|TRBJ2-7
TGTGCCAGCAGTTTGGATGACGAGCAGTACTTC
CASSLDDEQYF
>-|many|TRBV27|TRBJ1-2
TGTGCCAGCAGCCAGCAGGGCCGATCTCCTAACTATGGCTACACCTTC
CASSQQGRSPNYGYTF
>TRBD2|many|TRBV28|TRBJ2-7
TGTGCCAGCAGTTTAAGATTAGGGTGGACTAGGAGGGACTACGAGCAGTACTTC
CASSLRLGWTRRDYEQYF
>TRBD2|many|TRBV7-9|TRBJ2-7
TGTGCCAGCAGCTTGGATACTAGCGCGTCCTACGAGCAGTACTTC
CASSLDTSASYEQYF
>-|many|TRBV4-1|TRBJ1-1
TGCGCCAGCAGCCAAGATCTGTGGGCGCGGGGGCTCGAGACTGAAGCTTTCTTT
CASSQDLWARGLETEAFF